Each of the 6 T cell receptor beta chains below was sequenced from the same sample in a study of shared clonotypes between healthy human individuals. Clones were sequenced by immunoSEQ multiplex PCR, and TCRdb holds only the in-frame ones, with some missing. The sample yields roughly 2,000,000 clones, just over 90% seen once. The naive CD8 subset, CD45RO-negative cells positively selected for CCR7, excluded terminally differentiated effector memory CD45RA+ cells. The sequenced sample consisted of naive CD8+ T cells from PBMCs. These receptors originate from a man between 18 and 29 years old in good health. Some clones in this sample may be carry-over from other donors' samples.

The rearrangement joins TRBV7-9 to TRBJ1-1; TRBD1 might be the D (6 bases). Trimming took off 5 bases at V and 4 bases at J, with 17 bases between the two ends. CDR1 and CDR2 from the germline V gene are SEHNR and FQNEAQ (reference sequence). The CDR3 is made up of 15 amino acids. The CDR3, as DNA: TGTGCCAGCAGCGAAGTACAGGGTTGGGTCACTGAAGCTTTCTTT. This gives the protein CASSEVQGWVTEAFF. The variable domain in full, completed from reference TRBV7-9 and TRBJ1-1, reads DTGVSQNPRHKITKRGQNVTFRCDPISEHNRLYWYRQTLGQGPEFLTYFQNEAQLEKSRLLSDRFSAERPKGSFSTLEIQRTEQGDSAMYLCASSEVQGWVTEAFFGQGTRLTVV.

The rearrangement links TRBV13 to TRBJ2-7; TRBD1 agrees at 7 bases. The trim removed 4 bases at V and 6 bases at J, leaving 9 bases unmatched. This CDR3 has 14 amino acids. Germline V gene data show CDR1 as PRHDT and CDR2 as FYEKMQ (reference sequence). The DNA for the CDR3 is TGTGCCAGCAGCTCGAGACAGGGATGGGGCGAGCAGTACTTC. This translates into CASSSRQGWGEQYF.

The sample holds one count of this clone. Other DNA sequences in the sample encode the same CDR3. The chain employs TRBV7-9 and TRBJ2-5; D gene uncertain. V was trimmed by 4 bases and J by 2 bases, leaving 5 bases between them. The CDR3 extends over 12 amino acids. Germline CDR1 reads SEHNR; CDR2 reads FQNEAQ (reference sequence). Here the CDR3 DNA reads TGTGCCAGCAGCTCCGGGCAAGAGACCCAGTACTTC. Its protein product is CASSSGQETQYF.

This sequence joins TRBV13 and TRBJ2-7; perhaps TRBD1 as D (6 bases). This CDR3 comprises 16 residues. Germline V gives CDR1 PRHDT, CDR2 FYEKMQ (reference sequence). The V end was cut by 4 bases, the J end by 2 bases, with 18 bases between. The CDR3: CASSSGPGEKAYEQYF. The CDR3 DNA sequence: TGTGCCAGCAGCTCCGGGCCAGGGGAGAAGGCCTACGAGCAGTACTTC. The full variable domain, with the rest looked up from reference TRBV13 and TRBJ2-7, is AAGVIQSPRHLIKEKRETATLKCYPIPRHDTVYWYQQGPGQDPQFLISFYEKMQSDKGSIPDRFSAQQFSDYHSELNMSSLELGDSALYFCASSSGPGEKAYEQYFGPGTRLTVT.

The table lists this clone with a count of one. The chain recombines TRBV27 with TRBJ2-1, with D possibly matching TRBD2 (5 bases). Germline-derived CDR1 and CDR2 are MNHEY and SMNVEV (reference sequence). This CDR3 spans 14 amino acids. V was shortened by 2 bases and J by 7 bases, with 12 bases between the two germline ends. This CDR3 reads CASSLNPRGNEQFF. CDR3 coding DNA: TGTGCCAGCAGTTTAAACCCTCGAGGGAATGAGCAGTTCTTC.

V usage is TRBV7-6 and J usage is TRBJ2-3, with D possibly TRBD2 on 6 matching bases. This CDR3 region has 13 residues. Germline lookup yields CDR1 SGHVS and CDR2 FNYEAQ. V shed 3 bases and J shed 3 bases, with 7 bases lying between them. In DNA form, the CDR3 reads TGTGCCAGCAGCTTGGGGAGGACAGATACGCAGTATTTT. Protein: CASSLGRTDTQYF.